These T cell receptor beta chains were read from a single sample in a study of vaccination and CD4 T cells after COVID-19. Using its own MiXCR run on the PCR reads, TCRdb lists one record per CDR3 protein. The table shows around 14,000 distinct CDR3 sequences, with about half occurring only once. Their recognized antigens are unknown. What was sequenced was CD4+ T cells from blood, cultured in vitro. Receptor source: a human donor who had recovered from COVID-19. The CDR3 runs from the conserved cysteine through the conserved F or W. Each record gives: V gene, D gene, J gene, clone size, CDR3 protein, CDR3 DNA. A D gene is named only where the DNA matches it firmly. Clone sizes are given selectively: once, few, many, or a class where the clone is expanded.

>TRBV7-3|.|TRBJ2-6|.
CASSPRYNSGANVLTF
TGTGCCAGCAGCCCCCGGTACAACTCTGGGGCCAACGTCCTGACTTTC
>TRBV20-1|TRBD2|TRBJ2-1|.
CSARAARTSGFLEFF
TGCAGTGCTAGAGCCGCTCGGACTAGCGGGTTTCTCGAGTTCTTC
>TRBV28|.|TRBJ2-6|.
CASSENRAGANVLTF
TGTGCCAGCAGTGAAAACAGGGCTGGGGCCAACGTCCTGACTTTC
>TRBV12-3/TRBV12-4|.|TRBJ2-3|once
CASTFRHATDTQYF
TGTGCCAGCACCTTCAGGCACGCCACAGATACGCAGTATTTT
>TRBV6-1|.|TRBJ2-3|.
CASSEQGNPKTDTQYF
TGTGCCAGCAGTGAGCAAGGGAATCCCAAAACAGATACGCAGTATTTT
>TRBV11-2|TRBD2|TRBJ2-1|few
CASSFSGRDNEQFF
TGTGCCAGCAGCTTTAGCGGGAGGGACAATGAGCAGTTCTTC
>TRBV7-9|.|TRBJ1-2|.
CASSDLGGYGYTF
TGTGCCAGCAGCGACCTCGGGGGTTATGGCTACACCTTC
>TRBV7-9|TRBD1|TRBJ2-7|.
CASSFSGTGFTVPGQYF
TGTGCCAGCAGCTTCTCCGGGACAGGGTTTACAGTCCCTGGGCAGTACTTC
>TRBV20-1|.|TRBJ2-5|.
CSARTRGILREETQYF
TGCAGTGCTAGAACTAGGGGGATTCTTAGAGAGGAGACCCAGTACTTC
>TRBV7-9|.|TRBJ1-1|few
CASSWENTEAFF
TGTGCCAGCAGCTGGGAGAACACTGAAGCTTTCTTT
>TRBV5-4|.|TRBJ1-1|.
CASSLGQMNTEASF
TGTGCCAGCAGCTTGGGTCAGATGAACACTGAAGCTTCCTTT
>TRBV19|TRBD2|TRBJ2-1|.
CASKGTSGSYNEQFF
TGTGCCAGTAAGGGGACTAGCGGGAGTTACAATGAGCAGTTCTTC
>TRBV12-3/TRBV12-4|.|TRBJ2-2|.
CASSFGISWGELFF
TGTGCCAGCAGTTTCGGCATCTCTTGGGGGGAGCTGTTTTTT
>TRBV18|.|TRBJ2-3|.
CASSPPVEDTQYF
TGTGCCAGCTCACCGCCGGTGGAGGATACGCAGTATTTT
>TRBV6-2/TRBV6-3|.|TRBJ1-1|.
CASSSREARVNTEAFF
TGTGCCAGCAGTTCTCGGGAGGCCAGAGTCAACACTGAAGCTTTCTTT
>TRBV6-2/TRBV6-3|TRBD2|TRBJ2-1|.
CASIAGSSYNEQFF
TGTGCCAGTATAGCGGGGTCTTCCTACAATGAGCAGTTCTTC
>TRBV20-1|TRBD2|TRBJ2-5|few
CSAEQRSSGETQYF
TGCAGTGCTGAACAGCGATCTAGCGGGGAGACCCAGTACTTC
>TRBV7-2|.|TRBJ2-5|.
CASSLWSLETQYF
TGTGCCAGCAGCTTATGGAGTTTAGAGACCCAGTACTTC
>TRBV12-3/TRBV12-4|.|TRBJ1-2|.
CASSRNSRGYGYTF
TGTGCCAGCAGTCGGAACAGCAGGGGCTATGGCTACACCTTC
>TRBV6-1|.|TRBJ1-2|few
CASSPSETPYGYTF
TGTGCCAGCAGCCCCTCGGAAACACCCTATGGCTACACCTTC
>TRBV19|.|TRBJ1-3|.
CASRIVGGNTIYF
TGTGCCAGTAGGATCGTGGGGGGAAACACCATATATTTT
>TRBV19|TRBD1|TRBJ2-7|few
CASSIGQADEQYF
TGTGCCAGTAGTATCGGACAGGCGGACGAGCAGTACTTC
>TRBV4-1|.|TRBJ1-6|few
CASSQDGGNSPLHF
TGCGCCAGCAGCCAAGACGGGGGGAATTCACCCCTCCACTTT
>TRBV27|.|TRBJ2-6|.
CASSFRSGANVLTF
TGTGCCAGCAGTTTCAGATCTGGGGCCAACGTCCTGACTTTC
>TRBV11-3|TRBD1|TRBJ2-2|.
CASSEQGRGTGELFF
TGTGCCAGCAGCGAACAGGGGCGAGGCACCGGGGAGCTGTTTTTT
>TRBV20-1|.|TRBJ2-5|.
CSASSAGAEDQYF
TGCAGTGCTTCCTCGGCAGGGGCTGAGGACCAGTACTTC
>TRBV5-1|TRBD2|TRBJ2-1|.
CASSLVAGANNEQFF
TGCGCCAGCAGCTTGGTAGCGGGAGCTAACAATGAGCAGTTCTTC
>TRBV6-1|.|TRBJ1-6|.
CASRGVGIGSPLHF
TGTGCCAGCAGAGGAGTTGGGATTGGATCACCCCTCCACTTT
>TRBV7-2|.|TRBJ2-4|few
CASSLMALDIQYF
TGTGCCAGCAGCTTAATGGCGTTGGACATTCAGTACTTC
>TRBV25-1|TRBD1|TRBJ1-1|.
CASSGTGYEAFF
TGTGCCAGCAGTGGGACAGGGTATGAAGCTTTCTTT
>TRBV2|.|TRBJ2-5|.
CASSEQETQYF
TGTGCCAGCAGTGAACAAGAGACCCAGTACTTC
>TRBV7-3|.|TRBJ1-1|.
CASSLTGGTEAFF
TGTGCCAGCAGCTTAACTGGTGGGACTGAAGCTTTCTTT
>TRBV5-5|.|TRBJ1-2|.
CASSLGTTSLNYGYTF
TGTGCCAGCAGCTTGGGAACTACCAGCCTAAACTATGGCTACACCTTC
>TRBV24-1|.|TRBJ2-1|once
CATSGGYEQFF
TGTGCCACCAGTGGTGGGTATGAGCAGTTCTTC
>TRBV7-6|.|TRBJ2-2|few
CASSLPLGELFF
TGTGCCAGCAGTCTACCCCTCGGGGAGCTGTTTTTT
>TRBV15|.|TRBJ2-6|.
CATSRDPLGNTGANVLTF
TGTGCCACCAGCAGAGATCCACTGGGGAACACTGGGGCCAACGTCCTGACTTTC
>TRBV28|.|TRBJ1-6|.
CASSLRESNSPLHF
TGTGCCAGCAGTCTCAGGGAAAGTAATTCACCCCTCCACTTT
>TRBV10-3|TRBD1|TRBJ2-7|.
CAISAQPGTGTVEQYF
TGTGCCATCAGTGCACAACCCGGGACAGGGACAGTCGAGCAGTACTTC
>TRBV27|.|TRBJ1-6|medium-sized
CASSSTSRNSPLHF
TGTGCCAGCAGTTCCACTAGTAGAAATTCACCCCTCCACTTT
>TRBV19|.|TRBJ1-2|few
CASRIGDGYTF
TGTGCCAGTAGGATTGGGGATGGCTACACCTTC
>TRBV12-3/TRBV12-4|.|TRBJ1-2|few
CASSLAFAGLYGYTF
TGTGCCAGCAGTTTAGCCTTCGCGGGGCTCTATGGCTACACCTTC
>TRBV18|.|TRBJ1-2|.
CASSATAIYGYTF
TGTGCCAGCTCAGCGACAGCAATCTATGGCTACACCTTC